This T cell receptor (beta chain) was sequenced for a study of shared clonotypes between healthy human individuals (dated by TCRdb to 2020 to 2022). About the investigation overall: A couple of women and a few men aged 18 to 49 years were included in the cohort. Each donor's leukapheresis produced roughly between about 0.8 and 8.9 billion PBMCs. For each donor, three plates each were used for CD4 naive and CD4 memory, two plates were used for CD8 naive, and one plate was used for CD8 memory. To increase sequencing depth and limit assay-specific biases, different laboratories used diverse techniques to prepare libraries and sequence TCR repertoires. To estimate repertoire size and how much clonotypes are shared between individuals, the study performed deep sequencing of blood TCR repertoires from roughly five healthy adults. Broad study findings and their caveats: Larger estimated clonotype richness was generally found for naive subsets than for memory subsets. The genetic and exposure-history diversity represented was limited by the small number of donors. Sampling was limited to blood, and TCR repertoires in tissue likely differ from TCR repertoires in blood. Rarefaction of sorted-subset datasets indicated incomplete sequencing despite the large sequencing depth. Pairwise subsampling indicated that sequencing depth was expected to affect the degree of clonotype sharing among donors. Compared with non-shared clonotypes, the clonotypes found in all four sorted-subset donors had higher generation probabilities. Around 5.4% of naive CD4, 3.5% of naive CD8, approximately 2.2% of memory CD4, and 0.4% of memory CD8 clonotypes were shared across a handful of donors.

The cysteine opens and the phenylalanine closes a CDR3 of 12 amino acids. The kept DNA is CDR3 alone, 36 bases in frame from the first base. The junction shows trimming of 2 bases on V and 6 bases on J, and the gene matches do not reach 2 bases of it. CDR1 is given as SGHRS and CDR2 as YFSETQ, both from the germline V gene. A note on this clone: Its recognized antigen is unknown. No clone much larger than this one lies a single base away; base qualities are absent.

Using the deep immunoSEQ assay, multiplex PCR amplified TCR CDR3 regions from genomic DNA. For each cell subset, the extracted genomic DNA was distributed evenly across all wells of several immunoSEQ 96-well plates, and each plate served as one replicate. For sorted subsets, each replicate PCR was loaded with roughly 190 ng genomic DNA, equivalent to roughly 30,000 T cell genomes. The purified libraries were quantified using a Qubit 3.0 fluorometer, sized with a Bioanalyzer 2100, and then quantified again using the KAPA Library Quantification kit. A separate single-read 150-cycle Illumina NextSeq 550 flow cell was used to sequence each immunoSEQ 96-well plate. The authors' analysis ran thus. Because only junctional sequences without quality scores were contained in the immunoSEQ output, filtering matching that applied to full-length reads could not be performed. To assign V/J genes and CDR3, sequences were annotated using PyIR, a Python wrapper for IgBLAST v1.9, with IMGT germline references. Reads were filtered out if the reads had weak V/J assignments (E-value above 1e-6), no CDR3, stop codons, out-of-frame junctions, or ambiguous translated residues. V3J clonotypes were defined by identical inferred V gene, J gene, and CDR3 amino acid sequence. The percentage overlap between two repertoires was calculated by dividing the number of shared unique clonotypes by the size of the smaller repertoire. Repertoire richness was assessed with RTK rarefaction, the Chao1 estimator, and Recon v2.1 estimates of unobserved clonotypes. Generation probabilities were computed with OLGA for all TCRbeta clonotypes obtained by the gDNA method from several donors. TCRdb obtained this table from immuneACCESS and retained in-frame rearrangements with V and J assigned. These tables miss some clones; where compared with another copy, unresolved V genes account for less than half of the shortfall, and the remainder is unexplained. V and J calls and clone size are as listed in that table; D and trimming were resolved from the DNA. The sample has roughly 2 million clones on record, over 85% of them singletons. Of the sample, 0.85% to 1.3% is held by the ten largest clones.

CD8 naive samples were CD45RO-negative cells positively selected for CCR7, giving a CD45RA+CCR7+ population that excluded TemRA cells. Healthy HIV-negative adults with no recently reported acute infections or vaccinations were included as donors. Every donor was a Caucasian adult residing in Nashville, Tennessee, USA. After blood collection by leukapheresis, PBMCs were isolated using Ficoll-Histopaque density gradient centrifugation and then cryopreserved in the vapor phase of liquid nitrogen. Analytical flow cytometry was used to check the purity and quantity of each magnetically sorted T cell population. Each sorted fraction had its genomic DNA isolated and then quantified by UV absorbance on a Nanodrop 2000c.

The specimen sequenced was naive CD8+ T cells sorted from blood. The cell subset or site label corresponds to: CD45RA+CCR7+. In this chain, TRBV5-1 is recombined with TRBJ2-7; TRBD1 lines up with 7 middle nucleotides. This TCR came from a man between 18 and 35 years old in good health. In nucleotide form, the sequence is TGCGCCAGCAGCTTTACAGGGGCCGAGCAGTACTTC. Translated, it reads CASSFTGAEQYF.